A selection of T cell receptor beta chains follows, all from one sample in a study of cytomegalovirus exposure and HLA in healthy donors. The method was immunoSEQ multiplex PCR; TCRdb's version includes in-frame clones alone and lacks a portion of them. The sample lists 72,000 or so clones; 75% to 85% were seen once. Sequenced: PBMCs. The receptors were sampled from a man in his late teens or twenties in good health and CMV-seropositive. The CDR3 runs from the conserved cysteine through the conserved F or W. The D gene is left open where the match is weak. Clone size is not always given. Where it is, it says once, few, many or a class for expanded clones.

v_call,clone_size,d_call,j_call,cdr3_length,cdr3_nt,cdr3_aa
TRBV4-2,-,TRBD2,TRBJ2-7,17,TGTGCCAGCAGCCAAGATTTGCTAGCGGGAGAGGGACACGAGCAGTACTTC,CASSQDLLAGEGHEQYF
TRBV10-2,-,TRBD2,TRBJ2-1,13,TGCGCCAGCGTAGCGGGAGGGCGGAATGAGCAGTTCTTC,CASVAGGRNEQFF
TRBV6-5,-,-,TRBJ2-2,15,TGTGCCAGCAGTTACGTCGCGGGGAACACCGGGGAGCTGTTTTTT,CASSYVAGNTGELFF
TRBV6-5,-,-,TRBJ1-1,15,TGTGCCAGCAGTTACTCGGAGCCCCGAAACGGTGAAGCTTTCTTT,CASSYSEPRNGEAFF
TRBV10-1,few,TRBD1,TRBJ1-1,13,TGCGCCAGCAGTAAGGGGGCCGACACTGAAGCTTTCTTT,CASSKGADTEAFF
TRBV30,-,-,TRBJ2-1,13,TGTGCCTGGAGTGTTGGAGTTTCGTATGAGCAGTTCTTC,CAWSVGVSYEQFF
TRBV5-4,-,TRBD1,TRBJ2-3,15,TGTGCCAGCAGCTTGGCCGCCGGGACAGTGGATACGCAGTATTTT,CASSLAAGTVDTQYF
TRBV6-4,-,TRBD2,TRBJ2-3,15,TGTGCCAGCAGTGAGACTAGCGGGGGCACAGATACGCAGTATTTT,CASSETSGGTDTQYF
TRBV30,-,TRBD2,TRBJ2-3,15,TGTGCCTGGAGTGTAAGGCGGGGGGGCGGAGATACGCAGTATTTT,CAWSVRRGGGDTQYF
TRBV30,-,TRBD2,TRBJ2-5,16,TGTGCCTGGAGTGGGGGGACTAGCGGGAGTGGGGAGACCCAGTACTTC,CAWSGGTSGSGETQYF
TRBV30,-,TRBD2,TRBJ2-2,16,TGTGCCTGGAGGGGACTAGCGGGGTCGAACACCGGGGAGCTGTTTTTT,CAWRGLAGSNTGELFF
TRBV28,many,-,TRBJ1-1,17,TGTGCCAGCAGTTCCCGTAATCCCGGGAAGCCTCACACTGAAGCTTTCTTT,CASSSRNPGKPHTEAFF
TRBV4-1,-,TRBD2,TRBJ2-3,16,TGCGCCAGCAGCCAAACTTCTAGCGGGGGATTAGATACGCAGTATTTT,CASSQTSSGGLDTQYF
TRBV4-1,-,TRBD1,TRBJ1-1,15,TGCGCCAGCAGCCAAGAGCAGGGGGCTCGGACTGAAGCTTTCTTT,CASSQEQGARTEAFF
TRBV28,few,TRBD1,TRBJ1-1,15,TGTGCCAGCAGTCTGACGGGACAGGGAGACACTGAAGCTTTCTTT,CASSLTGQGDTEAFF
TRBV28,-,-,TRBJ2-7,17,TGTGCCAGCAGCTCTCTCTTAATCGACACCCGCTCCTACGAGCAGTACTTC,CASSSLLIDTRSYEQYF
TRBV6-1,medium-sized,TRBD2,TRBJ2-1,15,TGTGCCAGCAGTGAAGAAGCGGGGGGTTACAATGAGCAGTTCTTC,CASSEEAGGYNEQFF
TRBV7-6,-,-,TRBJ2-5,15,TGTGCCAGCAGCGTTGTCCCTACCGGCCAAGAGACCCAGTACTTC,CASSVVPTGQETQYF
TRBV7-9,-,-,TRBJ1-1,14,TGTGCCAGCAGCCCAGGGAGGGCGGACACTGAAGCTTTCTTT,CASSPGRADTEAFF
TRBV7-6,-,-,TRBJ2-7,12,TGTGCCAGCAGCTTAGGGACTGCCGAGCAGTACTTC,CASSLGTAEQYF
TRBV5-6,-,TRBD1,TRBJ1-5,13,TGTGCCAGCAGCTCGAGAGGGGGCCAGCCCCAGCATTTT,CASSSRGGQPQHF
TRBV27,-,TRBD1,TRBJ2-5,14,TGTGCCAGCAGCCGGTGGACAGGGGAAGAGACCCAGTACTTC,CASSRWTGEETQYF
TRBV4-2,-,TRBD2,TRBJ2-3,15,TGTGCCAGCAGCCAAGAACCGCGGGGGAGGGATACGCAGTATTTT,CASSQEPRGRDTQYF
TRBV5-1,-,TRBD1,TRBJ2-6,18,TGCGCCAGCAGCTTGGATAGACAGGGGGCAGCTGGGGCCAACGTCCTGACTTTC,CASSLDRQGAAGANVLTF